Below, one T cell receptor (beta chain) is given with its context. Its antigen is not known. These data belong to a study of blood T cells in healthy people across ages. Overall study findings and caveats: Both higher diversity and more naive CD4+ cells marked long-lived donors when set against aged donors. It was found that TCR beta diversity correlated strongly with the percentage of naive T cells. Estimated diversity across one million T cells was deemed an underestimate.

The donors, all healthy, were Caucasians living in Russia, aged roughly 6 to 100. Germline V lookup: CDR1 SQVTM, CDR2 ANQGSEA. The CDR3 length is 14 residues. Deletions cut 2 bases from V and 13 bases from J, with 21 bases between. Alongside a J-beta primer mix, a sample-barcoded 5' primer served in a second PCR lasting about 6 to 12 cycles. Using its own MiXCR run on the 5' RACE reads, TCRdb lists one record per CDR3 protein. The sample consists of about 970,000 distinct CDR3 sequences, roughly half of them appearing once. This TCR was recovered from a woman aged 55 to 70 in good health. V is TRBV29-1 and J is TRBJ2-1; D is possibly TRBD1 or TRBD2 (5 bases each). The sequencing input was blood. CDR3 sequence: CSVESRDAQGTQFF. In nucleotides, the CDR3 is TGCAGCGTTGAAAGCCGGGACGCGCAAGGGACCCAGTTCTTC.